This T cell receptor beta chain was sequenced in a study of cytomegalovirus exposure and HLA in healthy donors. A word on this clone: Its antigen is unidentified.

Study findings and constraints: Reports showed the classifier diagnosing cytomegalovirus status with high specificity and sensitivity. The authors enumerated roughly 160 TCR beta chains as linked to cytomegalovirus. Later, an analysis found that TCR clusters from the first cohort tended to co-occur in the 90 to 150 validation repertoires. Many donors carried some public TCRs, although rarity characterized most TCR sequences.

Repertoires were generated with immunoSEQ multiplex PCR, while TCRdb's copy carries only in-frame clones and drops some. The sample holds roughly 310,000 clones, 88% seen once. V gave up 4 bases and J gave up 2 bases; unmatched junction bases: 5. The CDR3 extends over 15 amino acids. Germline values: CDR1 SGDLS, CDR2 YYNGEE. The origin of this receptor is a man aged 30 to 39 in good health and CMV-seronegative. The sample taken for sequencing was PBMCs. The J gene is TRBJ2-1, the V gene TRBV9; 8 bases are a match to TRBD2. The CDR3 coding sequence is TGTGCCAGCAGCATGACGGGACTAGCCTACAATGAGCAGTTCTTC. It specifies CASSMTGLAYNEQFF.